One sample yielded the 7 T cell receptor beta chains listed below, sequenced in a study of blood T cell repertoires in COVID-19. The repertoire was sequenced with immunoSEQ multiplex PCR; TCRdb's copy has only in-frame clones and lacks some. The table includes over 75,000 clones, around 88% detected once. The sequenced sample was peripheral blood. The source is a human donor in a cohort sampled during active COVID-19.

The chain joins TRBV10-3 to TRBJ1-5, with D unresolved. Germline CDR1 and CDR2: ENHRY and SYGVKD. The CDR3 sequence is 12 residues long. The CDR3 DNA follows: TGTGCAACCAAGGACGGGGATCAGCCCCAGCATTTT. Translating gives CATKDGDQPQHF.

A few counts support this clone. The chain couples TRBV6-2 or TRBV6-3 to TRBJ1-2; 7 bases are a match to TRBD1. The CDR3 sequence is 14 residues long. Germline V CDR1 and CDR2: MNHEY, SVGEGT. V lost 5 bases and J lost 4; bases outside the gene matches: 7. CDR3 residues: CASSEQGEVYGYTF. The DNA for the CDR3 is TGTGCCAGCAGTGAGCAGGGGGAGGTCTATGGCTACACCTTC.

A few counts support this clone. V is TRBV6-5 and J is TRBJ1-6; TRBD1 is a possible D gene (6 bases). Germline V gene sequence: CDR1 MNHEY, CDR2 SVGAGI. V was cut by 7 bases and J by 7 bases, with 11 bases left in between. The CDR3 totals 13 residues. This CDR3 reads CASTSTGNSPLHF. CDR3 bases: TGTGCCAGCACCTCTACAGGGAATTCACCCCTCCACTTT.

This clone was recorded once. The V call is TRBV7-6, the J call TRBJ2-1; tentative D call: TRBD2 (5 bases). Germline V gene lookup returns CDR1 SGHVS and CDR2 FNYEAQ. The germline V and J ends were trimmed by 4 bases and 7 bases, with 11 bases remaining between them. The CDR3 covers 13 residues. The CDR3 loop reads CASSYGDSNEQFF. The DNA for the CDR3 is TGTGCCAGCAGCTACGGGGATTCAAATGAGCAGTTCTTC.

The rearrangement joins TRBV12-5 to TRBJ2-7, with D possibly TRBD1 on 5 matching bases. This CDR3 spans 17 amino acids. Germline assignment: CDR1 LGHNT and CDR2 FRNRAP. V was cut by 0 bases and J by 0 bases, with 15 bases left in between. Here the CDR3 reads CASGLVQGDRRSYEQYF. CDR3 bases: TGTGCTAGTGGTTTGGTACAAGGTGACAGACGCTCCTACGAGCAGTACTTC.

The rearrangement uses TRBV7-3 and TRBJ2-1; 7 nucleotides align to TRBD1. Germline CDR1 is SGHTA and CDR2 is FQGTGA. The CDR3 consists of 15 residues. V trimming: 5 bases; J trimming: 0 bases; junction bases outside the gene matches: 4. For the CDR3, the DNA is TGTGCCAGCAGCCCAGGGGGTAGCTCCTACAATGAGCAGTTCTTC. It specifies CASSPGGSSYNEQFF.

This clone was observed many times. This chain links TRBV7-9 with TRBJ2-3, with TRBD1 matching over 8 bases. V was clipped by 6 bases and J by 5 bases; unmatched bases: 10. This CDR3 has 15 amino acids. Germline assignment: CDR1 SEHNR and CDR2 FQNEAQ (reference sequence). The CDR3 DNA reads as TGTGCCAGCAGATATTTCAGGGGGCAGGGAGATACGCAGTATTTT. Its translation: CASRYFRGQGDTQYF.